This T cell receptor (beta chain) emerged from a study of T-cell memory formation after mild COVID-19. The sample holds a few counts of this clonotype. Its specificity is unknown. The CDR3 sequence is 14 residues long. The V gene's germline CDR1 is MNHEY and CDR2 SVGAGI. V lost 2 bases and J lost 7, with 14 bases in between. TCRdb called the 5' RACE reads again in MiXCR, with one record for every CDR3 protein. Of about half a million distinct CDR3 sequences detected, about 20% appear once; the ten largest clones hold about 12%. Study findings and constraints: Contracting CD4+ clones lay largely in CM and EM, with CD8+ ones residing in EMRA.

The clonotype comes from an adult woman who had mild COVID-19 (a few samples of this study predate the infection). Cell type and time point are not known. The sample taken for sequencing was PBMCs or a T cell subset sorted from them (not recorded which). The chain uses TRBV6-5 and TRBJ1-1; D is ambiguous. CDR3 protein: CASSYEFETVEAFF. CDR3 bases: TGTGCCAGCAGTTACGAGTTTGAAACAGTTGAAGCTTTCTTT.